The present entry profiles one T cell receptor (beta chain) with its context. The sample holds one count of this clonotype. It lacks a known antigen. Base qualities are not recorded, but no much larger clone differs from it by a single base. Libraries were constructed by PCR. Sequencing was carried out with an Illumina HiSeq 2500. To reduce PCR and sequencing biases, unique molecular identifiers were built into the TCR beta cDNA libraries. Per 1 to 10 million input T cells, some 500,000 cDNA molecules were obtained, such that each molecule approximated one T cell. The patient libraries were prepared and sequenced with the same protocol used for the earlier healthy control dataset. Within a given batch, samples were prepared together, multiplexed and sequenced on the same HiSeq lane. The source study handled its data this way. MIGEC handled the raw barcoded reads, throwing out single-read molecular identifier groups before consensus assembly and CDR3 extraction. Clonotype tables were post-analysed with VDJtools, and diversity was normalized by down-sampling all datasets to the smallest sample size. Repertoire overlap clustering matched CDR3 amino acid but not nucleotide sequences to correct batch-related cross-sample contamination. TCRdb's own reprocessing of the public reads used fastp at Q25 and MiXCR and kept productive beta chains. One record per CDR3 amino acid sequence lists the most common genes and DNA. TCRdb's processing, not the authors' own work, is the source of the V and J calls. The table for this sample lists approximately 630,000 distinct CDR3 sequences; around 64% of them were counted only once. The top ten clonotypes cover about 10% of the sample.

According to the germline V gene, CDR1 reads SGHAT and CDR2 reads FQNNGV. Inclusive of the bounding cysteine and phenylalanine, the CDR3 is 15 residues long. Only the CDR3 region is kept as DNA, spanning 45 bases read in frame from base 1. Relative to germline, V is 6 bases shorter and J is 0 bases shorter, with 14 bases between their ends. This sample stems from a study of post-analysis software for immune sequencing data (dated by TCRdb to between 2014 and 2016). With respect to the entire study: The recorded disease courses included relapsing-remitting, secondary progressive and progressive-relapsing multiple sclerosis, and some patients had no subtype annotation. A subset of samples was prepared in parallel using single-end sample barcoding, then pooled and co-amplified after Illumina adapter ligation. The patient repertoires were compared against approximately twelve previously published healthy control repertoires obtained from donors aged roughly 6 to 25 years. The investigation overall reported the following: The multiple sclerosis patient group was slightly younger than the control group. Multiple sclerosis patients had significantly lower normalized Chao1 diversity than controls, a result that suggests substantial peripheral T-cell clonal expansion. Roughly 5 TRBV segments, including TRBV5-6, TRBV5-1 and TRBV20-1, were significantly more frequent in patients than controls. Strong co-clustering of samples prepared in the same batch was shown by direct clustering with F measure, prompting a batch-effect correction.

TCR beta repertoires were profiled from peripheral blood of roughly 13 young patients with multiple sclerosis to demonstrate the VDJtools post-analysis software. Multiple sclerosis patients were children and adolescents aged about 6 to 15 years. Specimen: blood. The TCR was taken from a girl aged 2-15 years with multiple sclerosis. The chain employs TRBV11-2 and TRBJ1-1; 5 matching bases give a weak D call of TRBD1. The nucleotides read TGTGCCAGCAGATCCCCGGGGACTCTGAACACTGAAGCTTTCTTT. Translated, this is CASRSPGTLNTEAFF.